The rows below give T cell receptor beta chains drawn from one sample of a study of response to subunit inactivated influenza vaccine. TCRdb re-analysed the RT-PCR reads in MiXCR, keeping a single row per CDR3 protein. The table has roughly 180,000 distinct CDR3 sequences, about 9% seen once; the top ten hold 11%. Sequencing used non-naive T cells sorted from PBMCs, obtained on the day of vaccination. The receptor set was obtained from a man aged 45 to 65 who received an inactivated influenza vaccine. Both conserved end residues are part of each CDR3. The D gene is left open where the match is weak. The size field is filled for only some rows; it gives once, few, many or a size class.

j_gene | abundance | d_gene | v_gene | CDR3aa | CDR3nt
TRBJ2-2 | - | TRBD2 | TRBV28 | CATNKSGTRAGVLFF | TGTGCCACCAACAAATCCGGGACTAGGGCGGGGGTCCTGTTTTTT
TRBJ2-1 | few | - | TRBV11-2 | CASSPTTEAYNEQFF | TGTGCCAGCAGCCCAACGACAGAAGCCTACAATGAGCAGTTCTTC
TRBJ2-3 | few | - | TRBV20-1 | CSARGDRPPPGDTQYF | TGCAGTGCTAGAGGCGACAGGCCCCCTCCCGGGGATACGCAGTATTTT
TRBJ2-7 | few | TRBD2 | TRBV9 | CASSPGTSFYEQYF | TGTGCCAGCAGCCCCGGGACTAGCTTTTACGAGCAGTACTTC
TRBJ2-1 | many | TRBD2 | TRBV3-1 | CASSHSSGTNEQFF | TGTGCCAGCAGCCATAGTAGCGGGACCAATGAGCAGTTCTTC
TRBJ2-2 | - | - | TRBV6-2/TRBV6-3 | CASSYVVANTGELFF | TGTGCCAGCAGTTACGTGGTAGCTAACACCGGGGAGCTGTTTTTT
TRBJ2-5 | - | TRBD2 | TRBV7-6 | CASSRPSGGVETQYF | TGTGCCAGCAGCCGTCCTAGCGGGGGGGTGGAGACCCAGTATTTC
TRBJ2-1 | - | TRBD2 | TRBV6-2/TRBV6-3 | CASSYSKKGWTSGGGNEQFF | TGTGCCAGCAGTTACTCGAAAAAAGGGTGGACTAGCGGGGGCGGAAATGAGCAGTTCTTC
TRBJ2-7 | few | - | TRBV18 | CASSGGWGYEQYF | TGTGCCAGCTCAGGGGGCTGGGGCTACGAGCAGTACTTC
TRBJ1-1 | - | - | TRBV14 | CASSQMGIQRTTEAFF | TGTGCCAGCAGCCAAATGGGCATACAGAGAACTACTGAAGCTTTCTTT
TRBJ2-1 | - | - | TRBV29-1 | CSVVRSSYNEQFF | TGCAGCGTTGTAAGGAGCTCCTACAATGAGCAGTTCTTC
TRBJ2-7 | few | - | TRBV10-3 | CAIMGPGGYEQYF | TGTGCCATCATGGGCCCCGGGGGCTACGAGCAGTACTTC
TRBJ2-3 | few | TRBD1 | TRBV27 | CASSLLQGSWDTDTQYF | TGTGCCAGCAGTTTGTTACAGGGGTCGTGGGACACAGATACGCAGTATTTT
TRBJ2-1 | few | - | TRBV2 | CASSLLNNEQFF | TGTGCCAGCAGCCTGCTAAACAATGAGCAGTTCTTC
TRBJ1-1 | - | TRBD1 | TRBV12-3/TRBV12-4 | CASRSRTGRTEAFF | TGTGCCAGCAGAAGCAGGACAGGGAGGACTGAAGCTTTCTTT
TRBJ2-3 | - | TRBD2 | TRBV6-1 | CASSEAISGGTDTQYF | TGTGCCAGCAGTGAAGCGATTAGCGGGGGAACAGATACGCAGTATTTT
TRBJ2-3 | many | - | TRBV2 | CASETGSFSTDTQYF | TGTGCCAGCGAAACCGGGAGTTTTAGCACAGATACGCAGTATTTT
TRBJ1-5 | few | - | TRBV29-1 | CSVDAGGNQPQHF | TGCAGCGTTGATGCAGGGGGCAATCAGCCCCAGCATTTT
TRBJ2-7 | - | - | TRBV20-1 | CSATDSGKSLYEQYF | TGCAGTGCCACGGATTCGGGGAAGTCACTCTACGAGCAGTACTTC
TRBJ2-1 | few | - | TRBV5-1 | CASSLELYNEQFF | TGCGCCAGCAGCTTGGAACTATACAATGAGCAGTTCTTC
TRBJ1-5 | few | - | TRBV27 | CASSYRGNQPQHF | TGTGCCAGCAGTTACAGGGGCAATCAGCCCCAGCATTTT
TRBJ2-5 | few | - | TRBV27 | CASSPLSGYQETQYF | TGTGCCAGCAGTCCCCTTTCAGGGTACCAAGAGACCCAGTACTTC
TRBJ2-2 | few | TRBD2 | TRBV12-3/TRBV12-4 | CATQGGAGTGELFF | TGTGCCACCCAGGGAGGGGCCGGGACCGGGGAGCTGTTTTTT
TRBJ2-3 | many | - | TRBV29-1 | CSVKAGYLTDTQYF | TGCAGCGTTAAGGCGGGATACCTCACAGATACGCAGTATTTT
TRBJ1-1 | - | TRBD1 | TRBV15 | CATSRFRGLDTEAFF | TGTGCCACCAGCAGATTCAGGGGGCTGGACACTGAAGCTTTCTTT
TRBJ1-4 | many | - | TRBV11-2 | CASSLSTGNEKLFF | TGTGCCAGCAGCTTATCTACTGGCAATGAAAAACTGTTTTTT
TRBJ2-7 | - | - | TRBV20-1 | CSARGQRGHHEQYF | TGCAGTGCTAGAGGCCAGCGGGGACATCACGAGCAGTACTTC
TRBJ2-7 | many | - | TRBV29-1 | CSVGKTESYEQYF | TGCAGCGTTGGGAAGACAGAATCCTACGAGCAGTACTTC
TRBJ2-1 | few | - | TRBV19 | CASNDFNEQFF | TGTGCCAGTAACGATTTCAATGAGCAGTTCTTC
TRBJ2-2 | few | - | TRBV2 | CASRGGAGTLPGLFF | TGTGCCAGCAGGGGGGGGGCAGGGACCCTCCCAGGGCTGTTTTTT
TRBJ2-7 | few | - | TRBV7-8 | CASSQGSGVTYEQYF | TGTGCCAGCAGCCAAGGGTCAGGGGTAACCTACGAGCAGTACTTC
TRBJ2-1 | few | - | TRBV27 | CAIGNRDYNEQFF | TGTGCCATTGGGAACAGAGACTACAATGAGCAGTTCTTC
TRBJ2-1 | many | TRBD2 | TRBV5-1 | CASSSGTSGLYNEQFF | TGCGCCAGCAGCTCCGGGACTAGCGGTTTATACAATGAGCAGTTCTTC
TRBJ1-6 | - | - | TRBV27 | CASSRQESYNSPLHF | TGTGCCAGCAGTCGACAGGAGTCCTATAATTCACCCCTCCACTTT
TRBJ1-4 | - | - | TRBV6-2/TRBV6-3 | CASSYRGGNANEKLFF | TGTGCCAGCAGTTATCGAGGAGGCAACGCTAATGAAAAACTGTTTTTT
TRBJ2-5 | many | - | TRBV6-1 | CASSGLTGGQETQYF | TGTGCCAGCAGCGGCTTAACGGGCGGCCAAGAGACCCAGTACTTC
TRBJ2-7 | few | - | TRBV10-3 | CATQEGQVSSYEQYF | TGTGCCACCCAGGAGGGGCAGGTTAGCTCCTACGAGCAGTACTTC